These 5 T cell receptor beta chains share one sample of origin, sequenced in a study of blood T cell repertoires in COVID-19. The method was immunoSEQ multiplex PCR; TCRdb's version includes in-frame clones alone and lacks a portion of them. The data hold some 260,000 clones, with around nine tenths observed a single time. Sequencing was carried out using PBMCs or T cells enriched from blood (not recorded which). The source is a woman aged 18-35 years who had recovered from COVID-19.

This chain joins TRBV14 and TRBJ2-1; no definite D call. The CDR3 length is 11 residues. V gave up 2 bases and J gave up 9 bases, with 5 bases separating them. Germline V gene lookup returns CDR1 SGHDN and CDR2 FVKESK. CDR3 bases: TGTGCCAGCAGCCAATTAATTGAGCAGTTCTTC. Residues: CASSQLIEQFF.

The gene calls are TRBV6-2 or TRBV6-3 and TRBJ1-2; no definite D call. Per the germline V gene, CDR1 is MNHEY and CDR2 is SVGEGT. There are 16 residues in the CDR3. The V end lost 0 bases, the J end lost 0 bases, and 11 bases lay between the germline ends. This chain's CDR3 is CASSYSMRSSNYGYTF. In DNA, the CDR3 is TGTGCCAGCAGTTACTCGATGAGGTCGTCTAACTATGGCTACACCTTC.

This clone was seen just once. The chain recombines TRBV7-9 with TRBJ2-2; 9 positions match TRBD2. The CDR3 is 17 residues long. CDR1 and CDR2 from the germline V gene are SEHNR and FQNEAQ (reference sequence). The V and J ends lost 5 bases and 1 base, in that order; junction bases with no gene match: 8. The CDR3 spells CASSDVAGEGNTGELFF. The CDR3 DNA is TGTGCCAGCAGCGATGTAGCGGGAGAGGGGAACACCGGGGAGCTGTTTTTT.

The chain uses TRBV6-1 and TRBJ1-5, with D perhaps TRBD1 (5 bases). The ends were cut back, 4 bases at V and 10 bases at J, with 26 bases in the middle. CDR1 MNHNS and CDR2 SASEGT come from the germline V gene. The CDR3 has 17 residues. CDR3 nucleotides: TGTGCCAGCAGTGCCACCGCGACCGGGACCGGGGGGAGACCCCAGCATTTT. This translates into CASSATATGTGGRPQHF.

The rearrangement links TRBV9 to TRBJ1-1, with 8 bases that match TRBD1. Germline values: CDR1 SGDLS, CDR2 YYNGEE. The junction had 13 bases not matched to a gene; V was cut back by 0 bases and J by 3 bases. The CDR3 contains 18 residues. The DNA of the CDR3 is TGTGCCAGCAGCGTAGAAGTGGGACAGGTTGAGCTGTACACTGAAGCTTTCTTT. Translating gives CASSVEVGQVELYTEAFF.